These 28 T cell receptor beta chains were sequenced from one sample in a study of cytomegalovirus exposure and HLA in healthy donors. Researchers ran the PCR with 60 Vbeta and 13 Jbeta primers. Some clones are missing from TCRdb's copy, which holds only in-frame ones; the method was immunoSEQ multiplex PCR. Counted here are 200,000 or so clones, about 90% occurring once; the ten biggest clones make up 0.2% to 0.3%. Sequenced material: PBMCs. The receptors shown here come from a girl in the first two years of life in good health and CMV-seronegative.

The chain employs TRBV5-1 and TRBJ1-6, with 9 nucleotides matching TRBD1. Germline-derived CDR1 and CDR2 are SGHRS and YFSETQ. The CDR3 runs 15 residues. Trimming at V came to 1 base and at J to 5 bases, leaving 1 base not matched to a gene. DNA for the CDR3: TGCGCCAGCAGCTTGCGGACAGGGGATAATTCACCCCTCCACTTT. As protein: CASSLRTGDNSPLHF.

The CDR3 reads CAISKLYRQSQAYEQYF. The CDR3 nucleotides read TGTGCCATCAGTAAACTCTACCGACAGTCACAGGCCTACGAGCAGTACTTC. The J gene is TRBJ2-7, the V gene TRBV10-3; D may be TRBD1 (5 bases). Trimming shortened V by 5 bases and J by 2 bases, and 22 bases separated the two germline ends. The germline V gene has CDR1 ENHRY and CDR2 SYGVKD. The CDR3 is made up of 17 amino acids.

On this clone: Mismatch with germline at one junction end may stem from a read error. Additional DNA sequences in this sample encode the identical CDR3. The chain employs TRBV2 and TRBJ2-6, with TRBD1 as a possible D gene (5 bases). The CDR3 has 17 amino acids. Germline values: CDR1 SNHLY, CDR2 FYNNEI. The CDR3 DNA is TGTGCCAGCAGTTTTCGACACACACTCTCTGGGGCCAACGTCCTGACTTTT. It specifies CASSFRHTLSGANVLTF.

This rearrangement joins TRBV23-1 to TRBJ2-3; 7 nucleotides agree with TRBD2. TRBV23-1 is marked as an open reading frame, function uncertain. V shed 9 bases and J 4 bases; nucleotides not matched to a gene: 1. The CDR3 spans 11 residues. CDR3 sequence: CARAGADTQYF. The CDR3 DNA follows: TGCGCCAGGGCGGGAGCAGATACGCAGTATTTT.

The CDR3 nucleotides are TGTGCCAGCAGTGTACAGGGGGGCGTTTACAATGAGCAGTTCTTC. Translation: CASSVQGGVYNEQFF. The J gene is TRBJ2-1, the V gene TRBV6-1; 8 positions agree with TRBD1. This CDR3 is built from 15 residues. J lost 4 bases, V lost 4 bases, and 6 bases had no gene match. Germline V CDR1 and CDR2: MNHNS, SASEGT.

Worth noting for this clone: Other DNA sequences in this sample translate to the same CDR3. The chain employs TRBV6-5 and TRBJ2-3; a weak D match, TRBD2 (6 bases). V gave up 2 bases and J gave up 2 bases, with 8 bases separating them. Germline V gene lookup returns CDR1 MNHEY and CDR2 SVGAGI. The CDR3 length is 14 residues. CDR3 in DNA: TGTGCCAGCAGTTACCGGGACTCCACAGATACGCAGTATTTT. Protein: CASSYRDSTDTQYF.

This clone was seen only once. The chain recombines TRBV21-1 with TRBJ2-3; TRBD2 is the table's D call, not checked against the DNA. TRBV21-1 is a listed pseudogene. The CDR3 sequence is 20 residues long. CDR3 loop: CASSKAEVRAGGFGTDTQYF. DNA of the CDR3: TGTGCCAGCAGCAAAGCCGAGGTACGAGCGGGGGGTTTTGGCACAGATACGCAGTATTTT.

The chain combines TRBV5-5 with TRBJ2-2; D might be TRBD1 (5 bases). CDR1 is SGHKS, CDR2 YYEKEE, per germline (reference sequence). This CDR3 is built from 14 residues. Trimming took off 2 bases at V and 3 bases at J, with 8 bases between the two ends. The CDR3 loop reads CASSLQTDTGELFF. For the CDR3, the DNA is TGTGCCAGCAGCTTACAGACAGACACCGGGGAGCTGTTTTTT.

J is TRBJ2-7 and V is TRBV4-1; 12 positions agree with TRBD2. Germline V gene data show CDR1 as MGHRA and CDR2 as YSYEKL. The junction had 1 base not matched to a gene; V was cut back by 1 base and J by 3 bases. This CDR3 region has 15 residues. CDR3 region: CASSQGLAGDYEQYF. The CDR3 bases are TGCGCCAGCAGCCAAGGACTAGCGGGAGACTACGAGCAGTACTTC.

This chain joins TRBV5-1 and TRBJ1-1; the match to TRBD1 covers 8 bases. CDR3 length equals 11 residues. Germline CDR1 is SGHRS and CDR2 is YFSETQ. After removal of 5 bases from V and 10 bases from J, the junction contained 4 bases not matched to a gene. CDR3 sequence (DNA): TGCGCCAGCAGGACAGGGGCGCCAGCTTTCTTT. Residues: CASRTGAPAFF.

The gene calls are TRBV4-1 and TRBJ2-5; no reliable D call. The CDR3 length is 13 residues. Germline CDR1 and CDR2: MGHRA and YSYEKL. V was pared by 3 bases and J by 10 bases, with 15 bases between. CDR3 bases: TGCGCCAGCAGCCATTCCGGTGTGGGCGACCAGTACTTC. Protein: CASSHSGVGDQYF.

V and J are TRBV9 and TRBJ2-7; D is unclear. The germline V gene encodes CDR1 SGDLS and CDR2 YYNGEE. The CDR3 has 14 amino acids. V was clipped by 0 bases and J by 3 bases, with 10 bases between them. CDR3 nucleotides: TGTGCCAGCAGCGTAGGAGGCGGAAACTACGAGCAGTACTTC. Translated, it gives CASSVGGGNYEQYF.

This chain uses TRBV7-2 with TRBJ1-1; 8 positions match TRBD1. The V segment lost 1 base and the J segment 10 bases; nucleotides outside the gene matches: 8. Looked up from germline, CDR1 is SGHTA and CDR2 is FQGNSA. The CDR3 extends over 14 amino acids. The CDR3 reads CASSLEPGGVSAFF. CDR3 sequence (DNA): TGTGCCAGCAGCTTAGAGCCAGGGGGCGTCTCAGCTTTCTTT.

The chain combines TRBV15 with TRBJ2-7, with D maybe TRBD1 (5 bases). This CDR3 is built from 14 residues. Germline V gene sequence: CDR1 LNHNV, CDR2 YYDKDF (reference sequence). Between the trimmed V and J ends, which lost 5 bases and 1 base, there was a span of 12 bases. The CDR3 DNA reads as TGTGCCACCAGCGGACACGGGTCTTCCTACGAGCAGTACTTC. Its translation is CATSGHGSSYEQYF.

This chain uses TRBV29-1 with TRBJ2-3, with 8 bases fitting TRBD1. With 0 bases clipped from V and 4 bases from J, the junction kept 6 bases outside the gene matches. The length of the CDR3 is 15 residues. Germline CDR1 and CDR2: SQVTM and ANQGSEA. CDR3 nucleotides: TGCAGCGTTGAAGATGGGCAGGGGGCTGCAGATACGCAGTATTTT. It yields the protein CSVEDGQGAADTQYF.

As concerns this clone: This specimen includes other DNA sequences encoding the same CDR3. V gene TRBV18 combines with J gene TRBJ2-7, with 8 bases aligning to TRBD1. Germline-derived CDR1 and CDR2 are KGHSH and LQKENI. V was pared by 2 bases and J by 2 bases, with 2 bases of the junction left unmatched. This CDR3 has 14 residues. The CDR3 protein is CASSPGQGAYEQYF. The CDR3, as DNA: TGTGCCAGCTCACCAGGACAGGGAGCCTACGAGCAGTACTTC.

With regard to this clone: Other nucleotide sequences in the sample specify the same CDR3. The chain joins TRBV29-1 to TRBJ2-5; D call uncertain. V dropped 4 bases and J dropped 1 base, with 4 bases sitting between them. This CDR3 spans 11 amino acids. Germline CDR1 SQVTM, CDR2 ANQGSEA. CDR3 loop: CSVARQETQYF. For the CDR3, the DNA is TGCAGCGTTGCTCGCCAAGAGACCCAGTACTTC.

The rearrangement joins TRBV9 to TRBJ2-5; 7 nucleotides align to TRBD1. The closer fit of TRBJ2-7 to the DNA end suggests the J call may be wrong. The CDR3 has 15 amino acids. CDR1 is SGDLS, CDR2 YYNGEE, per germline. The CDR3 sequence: CASSAKGGESYEQYF. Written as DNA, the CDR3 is TGTGCCAGCAGCGCTAAAGGGGGCGAGTCCTACGAGCAGTACTTC.

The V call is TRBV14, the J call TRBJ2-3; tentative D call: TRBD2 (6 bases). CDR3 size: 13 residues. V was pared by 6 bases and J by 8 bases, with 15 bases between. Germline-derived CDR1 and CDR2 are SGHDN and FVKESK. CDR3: CASRDFGGVTQYF. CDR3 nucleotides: TGTGCCAGCAGGGATTTCGGAGGGGTTACGCAGTATTTT.

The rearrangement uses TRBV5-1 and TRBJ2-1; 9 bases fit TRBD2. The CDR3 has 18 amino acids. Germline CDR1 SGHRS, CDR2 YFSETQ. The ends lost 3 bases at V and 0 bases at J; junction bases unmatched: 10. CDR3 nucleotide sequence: TGCGCCAGCAGCTCCCTCCGGGGTAGCGGGAGCTCCTACAATGAGCAGTTCTTC. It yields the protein CASSSLRGSGSSYNEQFF.

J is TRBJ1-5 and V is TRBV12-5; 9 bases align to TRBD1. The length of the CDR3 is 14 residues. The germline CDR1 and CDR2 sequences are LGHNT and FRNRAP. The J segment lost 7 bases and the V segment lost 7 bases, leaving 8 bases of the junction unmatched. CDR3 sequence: CASVLGQGKQPQHF. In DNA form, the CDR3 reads TGTGCTAGTGTTCTTGGACAGGGGAAACAGCCCCAGCATTTT.

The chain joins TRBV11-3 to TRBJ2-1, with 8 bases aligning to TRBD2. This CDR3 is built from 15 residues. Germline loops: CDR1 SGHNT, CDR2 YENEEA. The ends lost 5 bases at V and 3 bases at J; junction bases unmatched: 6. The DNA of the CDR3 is TGTGCCAGCAGCCAAGGGACTAGTGGCTACAATGAGCAGTTCTTC. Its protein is CASSQGTSGYNEQFF.

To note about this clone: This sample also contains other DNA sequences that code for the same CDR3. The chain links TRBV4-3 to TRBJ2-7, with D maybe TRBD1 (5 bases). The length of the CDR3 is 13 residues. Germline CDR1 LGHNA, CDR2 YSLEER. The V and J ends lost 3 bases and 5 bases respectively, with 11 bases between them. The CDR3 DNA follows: TGCGCCAGCAGCCAGGATCAGGGCCACGAGCAGTACTTC. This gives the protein CASSQDQGHEQYF.

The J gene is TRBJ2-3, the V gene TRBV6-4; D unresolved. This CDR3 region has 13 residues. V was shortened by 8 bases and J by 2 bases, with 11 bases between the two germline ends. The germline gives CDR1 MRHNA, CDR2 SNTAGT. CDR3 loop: CASPQSPTDTQYF. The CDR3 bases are TGTGCCAGCCCCCAGTCGCCCACAGATACGCAGTATTTT.

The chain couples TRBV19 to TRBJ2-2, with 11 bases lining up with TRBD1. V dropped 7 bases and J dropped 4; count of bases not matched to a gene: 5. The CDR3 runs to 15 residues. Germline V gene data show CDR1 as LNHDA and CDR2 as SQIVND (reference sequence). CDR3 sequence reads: CASNPGQGVTGELFF. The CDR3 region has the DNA TGTGCCAGTAATCCGGGACAGGGGGTCACCGGGGAGCTGTTTTTT.

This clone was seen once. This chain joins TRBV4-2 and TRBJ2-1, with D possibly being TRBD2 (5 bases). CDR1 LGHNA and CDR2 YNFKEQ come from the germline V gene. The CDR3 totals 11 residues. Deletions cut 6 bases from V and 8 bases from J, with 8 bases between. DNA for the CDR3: TGTGCCAGCAGACTAGTTGATGAGCAGTTCTTC. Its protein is CASRLVDEQFF.

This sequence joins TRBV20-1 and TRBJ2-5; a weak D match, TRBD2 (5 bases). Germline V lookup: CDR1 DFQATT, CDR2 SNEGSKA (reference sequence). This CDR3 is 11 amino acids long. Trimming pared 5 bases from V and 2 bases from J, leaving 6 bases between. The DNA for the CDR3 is TGCAGTGCTCAGCGGCAAGAGACCCAGTACTTC. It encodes CSAQRQETQYF.

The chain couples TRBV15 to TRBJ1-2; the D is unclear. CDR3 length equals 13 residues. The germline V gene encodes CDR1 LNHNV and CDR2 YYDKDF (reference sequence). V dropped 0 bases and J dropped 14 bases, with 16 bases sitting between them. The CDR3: CATSRDLAAGRTF. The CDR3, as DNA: TGTGCCACCAGCAGAGATCTGGCGGCCGGAAGAACCTTC.